This T cell receptor (beta chain) was obtained from a study of T cells in Graves' hyperthyroidism and ophthalmopathy (dated by TCRdb to the late 2010s). Study-level background: TCR V-J signatures able to tell the groups apart were searched for in a discovery cohort of approximately 95 patients, of whom approximately 40 had Graves' ophthalmopathy and roughly 58 had stable Graves' hyperthyroidism. Whether ophthalmopathy could be predicted prospectively was tested in an independent validation cohort made up of 18 hyperthyroidism patients plus 17 patients who later progressed to ophthalmopathy. The roughly 90 discovery patients were divided at random into training and test sets in a 7:3 ratio. Thyroid tissue and blood T-cell repertoires from about six Graves' hyperthyroidism patients were also compared in the study. Once sampling was done, hyperthyroidism patients were given methimazole at a starting dose of 30 mg daily, whereas ophthalmopathy patients were given high-dose intravenous methylprednisolone. The paper describes TCR Vbeta CDR3 sequencing of around 130 peripheral blood samples, made up of under 50 ophthalmopathy patients, 70 to 75 hyperthyroidism patients and some 17 progressor patients. General conclusions and limits of the study: A 13 V-J signature model separated ophthalmopathy from stable hyperthyroidism, with roughly 88% sensitivity and roughly 84% specificity in cross-validation and 80%/75% in testing. Blood samples also contained most of the expanded thyroid clonotypes (frequency above 0.001), which suggests that blood repertoires may reflect thyroid immune responses. No statistical method was used to fix the sample size in advance, and group allocation was not hidden from the investigators. In validation, the model predicted progression to ophthalmopathy a median of around six months before onset, with around 70% sensitivity and just under 75% specificity.

The study excluded patients with uncontrolled infections, other autoimmune diseases, pregnancy or lactation. Clinical symptoms, serum thyroxine and TRAb, thyroid ultrasound, and orbital computed tomography formed the basis for the diagnoses. Trizol reagent was used to extract total RNA, and RNA quality was then checked on an Agilent 2100 Bioanalyzer. V drops 3 bases and J drops 5 bases, leaving 7 bases in between. Taken from cysteine to phenylalanine, the CDR3 has 13 residues. Only the CDR3 DNA is retained, 39 bases long and in frame from the first base. Reading the germline V gene (reference sequence) gives CDR1 LGHDT and CDR2 YNNKEL. The TCR beta CDR3 regions were amplified from RNA transcripts. For the first round of RT-PCR on the TCR CDR3, the HTBI primer set was used together with the Qiagen OneStep RT-PCR kit. Libraries were constructed in a second round of multiplex PCR, after which size selection and purification were carried out. Sequencing of the libraries was done on an Illumina HiSeq2000 using paired-end 100 bp reads. Regarding the original processing steps: SOAPnuke was used to process the raw data, removing reads that contained adapters or uncalled bases, had a mean Phred below 15, or lacked an exact match to the constant primer or identifier. COPE v1.2.5 was used to merge high-quality paired reads, and clonotypes were defined as unique nucleotide sequences. Clonotypes were aligned to IMGT TRBV, TRBD and TRBJ reference segments using MiTCR v1.1. Only V-J combinations with frequency above 0.0001, covering 99.2% of repertoires, were analysed. The TCS score was defined as F50 (clonal expansion) divided by E x V (chaos), with BLOSUM62-based TCRdist calculated between CDR3 peptides within each V-J. Welch's t-statistics and random forest reduced 514 V-J features to about 13, which were used in a naive Bayes classifier (R e1071). Thyroid-blood repertoire similarity was quantified with the Morisita-Horn index. TCRdb trimmed public reads at Q25 via fastp, called clones via MiXCR and kept in-frame beta chains. Rows merge per CDR3 protein into single entries with the most common DNA and genes. TCRdb, rather than the study authors, made the V and J calls. For this sample there are 480,000 or so distinct CDR3 sequences; 46% appear just once. The ten largest clones represent approximately 44% of the sample.

A remark on this clonotype: Its antigen is currently not known. No clone much larger than this one lies a single base away; base qualities are absent.

The chain employs TRBV3-1 and TRBJ2-2, with the D gene call left open. This TCR was recovered from an adult woman with Graves' disease, either hyperthyroidism or ophthalmopathy (not recorded which). Sequencing was carried out using peripheral blood or thyroid tissue (not recorded which). CDR3 loop: CASSQLSTGELFF. The nucleotide sequence reads as follows: TGTGCCAGCAGCCAGCTATCGACCGGGGAGCTGTTTTTT.